These 9 T cell receptor beta chains were all obtained from the same sample, sequenced in a study of human CD8 memory T cell subsets. The identity of TPEX cells was that of CCR7+ PD-1+ TIGIT+ early memory CD8+ T cells with exhausted-like traits. Scientists made TCR beta libraries using UMI-labeled 5' RACE. TCRdb re-called the 5' RACE reads; every CDR3 protein appears as one record, without DNA. Its table records 6,000 to 9,500 distinct CDR3 sequences. Sequenced: CD8+ T cells from PBMCs. Receptor source: a human donor in good health.

The gene calls are TRBV4-1 and TRBJ2-5; checking the TCRdb D call of TRBD1 is not possible without DNA. CDR1 and CDR2 (germline): MGHRA, YSYEKL. CDR3 size: 15 residues. This CDR3 reads CASSPSDRVGETQYF.

The chain carries TRBV27 and TRBJ1-4; TCRdb names TRBD1, which stays unverified in the absence of DNA. Germline values: CDR1 MNHEY, CDR2 SMNVEV (reference sequence). The CDR3 has 14 residues. The CDR3 reads CASSFKDRLEKLFF.

V is TRBV28 and J is TRBJ2-7; TCRdb proposes TRBD1, but this gene call is untestable without DNA. Germline values: CDR1 MDHEN, CDR2 SYDVKM. This CDR3 is built from 14 residues. The CDR3 loop is CASRKTGGLLEQYF.

This clonotype registers medium-sized by frequency. The chain employs TRBV20-1 and TRBJ2-7; the TCRdb call, TRBD1, lacks DNA for checking. Per the germline V gene, CDR1 is DFQATT and CDR2 is SNEGSKA (reference sequence). This CDR3 has 12 residues. The CDR3: CSARDQGWGQYF.

The genes are TRBV6-2 or TRBV6-3 and TRBJ2-7. Germline CDR1 and CDR2: MNHEY and SVGEGT. The CDR3 loop spans 13 amino acids. CDR3 amino acids: CASTLRFVYEQYF.

CDR3 sequence reads: CASSLGPSNQPQHF. The rearrangement joins TRBV7-2 to TRBJ1-5. The CDR3 runs to 14 residues. Germline V gene sequence: CDR1 SGHTA, CDR2 FQGNSA.

This sequence joins TRBV12-3 or TRBV12-4 and TRBJ2-7; without DNA, the TCRdb call of TRBD1 cannot be checked. CDR3 length: 12 amino acids. The CDR3: CASSGTGVEQYF.

The chain links TRBV3-1 to TRBJ2-1; checking the TCRdb D call of TRBD2 is not possible without DNA. The CDR3 is 17 amino acids. Per the germline V gene, CDR1 is LGHDT and CDR2 is YNNKEL (reference sequence). The CDR3: CASSQPGLAGFYNEQFF.

V gene TRBV12-3 or TRBV12-4 combines with J gene TRBJ2-7; lacking DNA, the TRBD2 call made by TCRdb goes unchecked. The CDR3 is 20 amino acids. CDR3 region: CASSLAVKRDPVWGPYEQYF.